Listed below are T cell receptor beta chains from one sample, sequenced in a study of graft-versus-host responses after intestinal transplantation. Their antigens are not known. The method was immunoSEQ multiplex PCR; TCRdb's version includes in-frame clones alone and lacks a portion of them. Of about 96,000 clones in the sample, roughly 92% were seen once. Source: unstimulated CD4+ T cells sorted from spleen or lymph node cells, taken before intestinal transplant. Receptors were obtained from a human donor who received an intestinal transplant. Each CDR3 is given with its conserved first and last residue. Fields, in order: clone size, D gene, J gene, CDR3 length, V gene, CDR3 protein, CDR3 DNA. The D gene is left open where the match is weak. Clone size is shown for a subset of rows, as once, few, many or a class of expanded clone.

abundance: -; d_gene: -; j_gene: TRBJ2-5; len: 15; v_gene: TRBV4-1; CDR3aa: CASSQDSFPGETQYF; CDR3nt: TGCGCCAGCAGCCAAGATTCTTTTCCAGGGGAGACCCAGTACTTC
abundance: -; d_gene: -; j_gene: TRBJ1-2; len: 15; v_gene: TRBV5-6; CDR3aa: CASSLEGTLTYGYTF; CDR3nt: TGTGCCAGCAGCTTGGAGGGCACTCTTACCTATGGCTACACCTTC
abundance: -; d_gene: -; j_gene: TRBJ2-5; len: 15; v_gene: TRBV18; CDR3aa: CASSRTGTSQETQYF; CDR3nt: TGTGCCAGCTCTCGAACTGGGACTTCCCAAGAGACCCAGTACTTC
abundance: -; d_gene: TRBD1; j_gene: TRBJ2-3; len: 15; v_gene: TRBV18; CDR3aa: CASSPGTGLADTQYF; CDR3nt: TGTGCCAGCTCACCCGGGACAGGGCTTGCAGATACGCAGTATTTT
abundance: -; d_gene: TRBD2; j_gene: TRBJ2-1; len: 18; v_gene: TRBV25-1; CDR3aa: CASSEFMRTSGAYNEQFF; CDR3nt: TGTGCCAGCAGTGAATTTATGAGGACTAGCGGAGCTTACAATGAGCAGTTCTTC
abundance: -; d_gene: TRBD2; j_gene: TRBJ2-7; len: 15; v_gene: TRBV28; CDR3aa: CASSLLGGGIYEQYF; CDR3nt: TGTGCCAGCAGTTTATTGGGGGGAGGGATCTACGAGCAGTACTTC
abundance: -; d_gene: -; j_gene: TRBJ1-5; len: 14; v_gene: TRBV30; CDR3aa: CAWSRGLEDAAQHF; CDR3nt: TGTGCCTGGAGCCGGGGCCTGGAGGATGCAGCCCAGCATTTT
abundance: once; d_gene: -; j_gene: TRBJ2-7; len: 13; v_gene: TRBV7-9; CDR3aa: CASSLLVSYEQYF; CDR3nt: TGTGCCAGCAGCTTATTAGTATCCTACGAGCAGTACTTC
abundance: once; d_gene: TRBD2; j_gene: TRBJ2-1; len: 14; v_gene: TRBV5-1; CDR3aa: CASSDGLANNEQFF; CDR3nt: TGCGCCAGCAGCGATGGACTAGCGAACAATGAGCAGTTCTTC
abundance: -; d_gene: TRBD2; j_gene: TRBJ2-3; len: 16; v_gene: TRBV7-2; CDR3aa: CASSLDSGRGTDTQYF; CDR3nt: TGTGCCAGCAGCTTAGATAGCGGGAGAGGTACAGATACGCAGTATTTT
abundance: -; d_gene: TRBD1; j_gene: TRBJ2-2; len: 17; v_gene: TRBV27; CDR3aa: CASSQDRGRRTSGELFF; CDR3nt: TGTGCCAGCAGTCAGGACAGGGGGCGGCGCACGTCCGGGGAGCTGTTTTTT
abundance: once; d_gene: -; j_gene: TRBJ1-4; len: 13; v_gene: TRBV6-6; CDR3aa: CASRGTTNEKLFF; CDR3nt: TGTGCCAGCCGAGGGACTACTAATGAAAAACTGTTTTTT
abundance: once; d_gene: TRBD1; j_gene: TRBJ2-7; len: 15; v_gene: TRBV5-1; CDR3aa: CASSPTSGTGHKQYF; CDR3nt: TGCGCCAGCAGCCCTACCTCGGGGACAGGGCATAAGCAGTACTTC